A single sample is the source of the 2 T cell receptor beta chains below, sequenced in a study. TCRdb ran MiXCR on the 5' RACE reads and lists one entry per CDR3 protein. The sample contains about 13,000 distinct CDR3 sequences, around 22% of which appear only once. Sequencing was done on a sample of naive CD4+ T cells sorted from blood. The subset is: naive CD4+ T cells, CD4+CD45RA+CD25-. These receptors were obtained from a female donor with breast cancer.

In its sample, this clonotype is medium-sized (0.01 to 0.1%). The chain has TRBV29-1 and TRBJ1-2; D remains ambiguous. This CDR3 has 14 residues. CDR1 SQVTM and CDR2 ANQGSEA come from the germline V gene. V lost 1 base and J lost 4, with 13 bases in between. This CDR3 is CSVEGSGSTYGYTF. The CDR3 DNA follows: TGCAGCGTTGAAGGGTCCGGGAGTACCTATGGCTACACCTTC.

By sample fraction, this clonotype is medium-sized. The chain employs TRBV6-5 and TRBJ2-3; D is possibly TRBD1 (5 bases). The V and J ends lost 6 bases and 1 base respectively, with 23 bases between them. The V gene's germline CDR1 is MNHEY and CDR2 SVGAGI. CDR3 size: 18 residues. In DNA, the CDR3 is TGTGCCAGCAGCCAATCCCCCGCCAGGGTGGGTGGCACAGATACGCAGTATTTT. It specifies CASSQSPARVGGTDTQYF.